This T cell receptor beta chain was sequenced for a study of blood T cell repertoires in COVID-19. Whole-study context: Some COVID-19 samples were acute and others convalescent; all came from the United States, Italy and Spain.

Measured with immunoSEQ multiplex PCR; TCRdb has only the in-frame clones, and not every one. The table records around 60,000 clones, 75% to 90% of them present only once. This CDR3 region has 16 residues. Trimming cost V 0 bases and J 1 base, with 12 bases left between them. Germline assignment: CDR1 SGHRS and CDR2 YFSETQ. The rearrangement links TRBV5-1 to TRBJ2-3; D is possibly TRBD1 (6 bases). This TCR derives from an elderly man with acute or convalescent COVID-19. Sequenced material: peripheral blood. CDR3 amino acids: CASSLGQAVGTDTQYF. The CDR3 nucleotides are TGCGCCAGCAGCTTGGGACAGGCGGTTGGCACAGATACGCAGTATTTT.